The clone carrying this T cell receptor (beta chain) was picked up a small number of times. Its antigen is undetermined. Here immunoSEQ multiplex PCR was the method, and the copy in TCRdb shows in-frame clones only, minus some. The repertoire holds around 40,000 clones, with 80% as singletons. This sample was taken from a study of OX40 agonist ivuxolimab in advanced cancers. Whole-study context: Patients were infused with ivuxolimab every 2 weeks at 0.01 to 10 mg/kg. Patients assigned to dose escalation were diagnosed with hepatocellular carcinoma, melanoma, renal cell or head and neck cancer. 40% to 50% of patients had received prior checkpoint inhibitor therapy.

Findings and caveats of the study: Antigen specificity was not determined for the expanded peripheral T cells.

The CDR3 runs to 14 residues. V was cut by 4 bases and J by 5 bases, with 12 bases left in between. In germline, CDR1 is SGHRS, CDR2 YFSETQ. The chain joins TRBV5-1 to TRBJ2-2, with a tentative D call TRBD1 (6 bases). The receptor's source is an adult with an advanced solid tumor such as melanoma, head and neck, liver or kidney cancer. Sample: CD4+ or CD8+ T cells sorted from blood, taken in a trial of the OX40 agonist ivuxolimab. In DNA, the CDR3 is TGCGCCAGCAGCATTGTTGGGACAACCGGGGAGCTGTTTTTT. Amino acid sequence: CASSIVGTTGELFF.